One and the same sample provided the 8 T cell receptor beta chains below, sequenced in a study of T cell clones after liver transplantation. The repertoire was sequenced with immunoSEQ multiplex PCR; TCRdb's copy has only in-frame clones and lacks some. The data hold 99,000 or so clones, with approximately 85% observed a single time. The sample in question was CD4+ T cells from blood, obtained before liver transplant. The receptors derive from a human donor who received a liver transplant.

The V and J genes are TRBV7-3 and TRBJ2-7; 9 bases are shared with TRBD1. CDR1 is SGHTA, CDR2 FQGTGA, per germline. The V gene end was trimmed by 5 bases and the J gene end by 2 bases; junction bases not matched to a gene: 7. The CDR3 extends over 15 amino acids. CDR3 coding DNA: TGTGCCAGCAGCCTTTCGGGACAGGGAGCCTACGAGCAGTACTTC. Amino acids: CASSLSGQGAYEQYF.

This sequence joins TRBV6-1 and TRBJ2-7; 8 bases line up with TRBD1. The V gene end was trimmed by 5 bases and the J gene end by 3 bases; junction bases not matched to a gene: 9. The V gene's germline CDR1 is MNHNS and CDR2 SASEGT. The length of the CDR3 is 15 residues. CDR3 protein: CASSHTGTGLYEQYF. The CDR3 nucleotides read TGTGCCAGCAGTCATACCGGGACAGGTCTCTACGAGCAGTACTTC.

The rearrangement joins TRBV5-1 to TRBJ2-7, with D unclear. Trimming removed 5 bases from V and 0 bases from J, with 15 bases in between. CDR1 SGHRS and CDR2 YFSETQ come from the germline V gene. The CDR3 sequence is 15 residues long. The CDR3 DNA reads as TGCGCCAGCAGGGGTGAGATGTACAACTCCTACGAGCAGTACTTC. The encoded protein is CASRGEMYNSYEQYF.

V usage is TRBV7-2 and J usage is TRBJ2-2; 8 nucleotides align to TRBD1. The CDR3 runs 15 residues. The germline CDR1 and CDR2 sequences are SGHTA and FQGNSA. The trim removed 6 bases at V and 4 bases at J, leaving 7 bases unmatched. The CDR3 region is CASSSQGASTGELFF. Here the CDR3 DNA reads TGTGCCAGCAGTTCTCAGGGGGCGAGCACCGGGGAGCTGTTTTTT.

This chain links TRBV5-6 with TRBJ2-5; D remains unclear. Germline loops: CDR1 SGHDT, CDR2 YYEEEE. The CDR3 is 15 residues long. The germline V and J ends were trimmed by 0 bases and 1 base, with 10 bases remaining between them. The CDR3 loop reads CASSLAEGAQETQYF. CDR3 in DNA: TGTGCCAGCAGCTTGGCCGAAGGTGCCCAAGAGACCCAGTACTTC. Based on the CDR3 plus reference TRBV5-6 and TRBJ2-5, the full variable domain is DAGVTQSPTHLIKTRGQQVTLRCSPKSGHDTVSWYQQALGQGPQFIFQYYEEEERQRGNFPDRFSGHQFPNYSSELNVNALLLGDSALYLCASSLAEGAQETQYFGPGTRLLVL.

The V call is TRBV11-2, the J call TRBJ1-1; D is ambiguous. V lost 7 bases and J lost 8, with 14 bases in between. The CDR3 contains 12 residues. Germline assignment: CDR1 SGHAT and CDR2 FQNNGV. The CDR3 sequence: CASTRWLGEAFF. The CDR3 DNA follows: TGTGCCAGCACCCGTTGGTTGGGGGAAGCTTTCTTT.

In DNA, the CDR3 is TGTGCCAGCAGTGTCGACAGTATAAGCTCCTACGAGCAGTACTTC. Translating it yields CASSVDSISSYEQYF. The chain couples TRBV7-6 to TRBJ2-7; weak D call: TRBD1 (5 bases). The ends were cut back, 6 bases at V and 0 bases at J, with 15 bases in the middle. The CDR3 loop spans 15 amino acids. Germline CDR1 is SGHVS and CDR2 is FNYEAQ.

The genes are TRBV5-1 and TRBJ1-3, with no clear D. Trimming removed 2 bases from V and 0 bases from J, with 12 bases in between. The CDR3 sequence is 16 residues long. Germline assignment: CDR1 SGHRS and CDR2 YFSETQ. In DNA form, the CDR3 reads TGCGCCAGCAGCTTTGCAGGACGGAGCTCTGGAAACACCATATATTTT. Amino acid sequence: CASSFAGRSSGNTIYF. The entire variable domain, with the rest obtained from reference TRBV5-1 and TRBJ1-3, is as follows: KAGVTQTPRYLIKTRGQQVTLSCSPISGHRSVSWYQQTPGQGLQFLFEYFSETQRNKGNFPGRFSGRQFSNSRSEMNVSTLELGDSALYLCASSFAGRSSGNTIYFGEGSWLTVV.